The 10 T cell receptor beta chains below all came from one sample that was sequenced in a study of B cell selection in AIRE deficiency. Some clones are missing from TCRdb's copy, which holds only in-frame ones; the method was immunoSEQ multiplex PCR. The sample includes 20,000 to 25,000 clones, 94% of them seen just once. Sorted regulatory T cells were CD4-positive, CD25-high and CD127-low or negative. The material sequenced was Tregs sorted from PBMCs. These receptors came from a human donor with AIRE deficiency.

This chain joins TRBV19 and TRBJ2-3; either TRBD1 or TRBD2 may fit D (6 bases each). CDR1 and CDR2 from the germline V gene are LNHDA and SQIVND (reference sequence). V lost 9 bases, J lost 0 bases, and 19 bases lay in between. This CDR3 spans 16 amino acids. Here the CDR3 reads CASTSGGLTSTDTQYF. CDR3 sequence (DNA): TGTGCCAGCACCAGTGGGGGGCTGACAAGCACAGATACGCAGTATTTT.

The chain uses TRBV5-1 and TRBJ2-1; 11 nucleotides line up with TRBD1. This CDR3 comprises 16 residues. Germline V gives CDR1 SGHRS, CDR2 YFSETQ. With V trimmed by 4 bases and J by 0 bases, 3 bases remained unmatched. This CDR3 reads CASSPGTGGSYNEQFF. The CDR3 region has the DNA TGCGCCAGCAGCCCCGGGACAGGGGGCTCCTACAATGAGCAGTTCTTC.

The V call is TRBV4-3, the J call TRBJ1-2; D may be TRBD1 (6 bases). CDR1 LGHNA and CDR2 YSLEER come from the germline V gene. There are 16 residues in the CDR3. Between the trimmed V and J ends, which lost 4 bases and 2 bases, there was a span of 17 bases. In nucleotides, the CDR3 is TGCGCCAGCAGCCCTACCCACAGGGTGCTAAACTATGGCTACACCTTC. Translation: CASSPTHRVLNYGYTF.

The chain couples TRBV5-1 to TRBJ2-5; D remains ambiguous. Germline V gene lookup returns CDR1 SGHRS and CDR2 YFSETQ. V was trimmed by 2 bases and J by 5 bases, leaving 7 bases between them. This CDR3 is 12 amino acids long. CDR3 region: CASSFTSETQYF. The CDR3 DNA is TGCGCCAGCAGCTTCACAAGCGAGACCCAGTACTTC.

The chain uses TRBV30 and TRBJ2-1, with 10 nucleotides matching TRBD2. After removal of 4 bases from V and 0 bases from J, the junction contained 6 bases not matched to a gene. The CDR3 length is 16 residues. Looked up from germline, CDR1 is GTSNPN and CDR2 is SVGIG (reference sequence). CDR3 in amino acids: CAWNPSGSTSYNEQFF. In nucleotides, the CDR3 is TGTGCCTGGAACCCTAGCGGGAGCACCTCCTACAATGAGCAGTTCTTC.

V and J are TRBV7-2 and TRBJ2-7; tentative D call: TRBD2 (6 bases). The V gene's germline CDR1 is SGHTA and CDR2 FQGNSA. V gave up 5 bases and J gave up 3 bases, with 17 bases separating them. This CDR3 region has 15 residues. The CDR3 spells CASSPRARGDYEQYF. The CDR3 DNA is TGTGCCAGCAGCCCCCGTGCGCGGGGAGACTACGAGCAGTACTTC.

The chain combines TRBV18 with TRBJ1-1, with a possible D match to TRBD1 (5 bases). Between the trimmed V and J ends, which lost 4 bases and 8 bases, there was a span of 17 bases. The CDR3 has 14 amino acids. Looked up from germline, CDR1 is KGHSH and CDR2 is LQKENI. The CDR3, as DNA: TGTGCCAGCTCACGACAGACCGAGGGACGAGAAGCTTTCTTT. It is translated as CASSRQTEGREAFF.

V is TRBV18 and J is TRBJ2-1; 8 bases are shared with TRBD2. This CDR3 region has 15 residues. V was pared by 2 bases and J by 2 bases, with 2 bases of the junction left unmatched. Germline values: CDR1 KGHSH, CDR2 LQKENI. CDR3 nucleotides: TGTGCCAGCTCACCAGTGACTAGCGCCTACAATGAGCAGTTCTTC. Amino acids: CASSPVTSAYNEQFF.

V usage is TRBV7-8 and J usage is TRBJ1-5, with D tentatively TRBD1 (5 bases). The germline gives CDR1 SGHVS, CDR2 FQNEAQ. V was clipped by 0 bases and J by 5 bases, with 14 bases between them. This CDR3 region has 16 residues. Written as DNA, the CDR3 is TGTGCCAGCAGCTTAGCCCGGCCAGGGATTGATCAGCCCCAGCATTTT. It codes for CASSLARPGIDQPQHF.

This chain uses TRBV28 with TRBJ1-2; D not resolved. The germline V gene has CDR1 MDHEN and CDR2 SYDVKM. CDR3 length equals 18 residues. V lost 6 bases and J lost 5, with 28 bases in between. CDR3 in DNA: TGTGCCAGCAGCGCCCACTTTTTAGGGAAAAAAGGGCTGTATGGCTACACCTTC. The encoded protein is CASSAHFLGKKGLYGYTF.